The TCR beta chain under discussion was sequenced for a study of cytomegalovirus exposure and HLA in healthy donors. Study-wide results and caveats: Later on, a genetic analysis was performed. It linked a missense variant in DCLRE1C with V- and J-gene trimming of TCR beta. Later on, an analysis tied 15,000 to 20,000 TCR beta sequences to HLA alleles at 0.05 false discovery rate. Indistinguishable V segments, including TRBV6-2 and TRBV6-3, were excluded. Beyond CMV serostatus, there was no information to go on about immune exposure.

Trimming left V 1 base short and J 0 bases short, with 15 bases between. This CDR3 is built from 17 residues. From germline, CDR1 is LNHDA and CDR2 SQIVND (reference sequence). The PCR used 60 Vbeta and 13 Jbeta primers. The repertoire was sequenced with immunoSEQ multiplex PCR; TCRdb's copy has only in-frame clones and lacks some. In the table there are under 150,000 clones, about 76% of which are singletons. About this clone itself: The antigen remains undetermined.

This TCR was sampled from a man younger than 30 in good health and CMV-seronegative. The rearrangement links TRBV19 to TRBJ1-1, with D perhaps matching TRBD1 (6 bases). The sample was PBMCs. Here the CDR3 reads CASSIGGRGPLNTEAFF. The CDR3 DNA reads as TGTGCCAGTAGTATAGGTGGCAGGGGCCCTCTGAACACTGAAGCTTTCTTT.